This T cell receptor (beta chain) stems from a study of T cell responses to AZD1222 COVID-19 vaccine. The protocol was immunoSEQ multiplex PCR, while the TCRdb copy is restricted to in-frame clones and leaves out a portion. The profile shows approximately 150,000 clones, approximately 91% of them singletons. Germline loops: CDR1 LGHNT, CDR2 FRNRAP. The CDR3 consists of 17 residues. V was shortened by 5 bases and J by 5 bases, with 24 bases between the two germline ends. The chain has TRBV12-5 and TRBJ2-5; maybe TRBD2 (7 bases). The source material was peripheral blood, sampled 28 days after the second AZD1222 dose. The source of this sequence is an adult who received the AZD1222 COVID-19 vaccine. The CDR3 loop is CASGPGRMGGGDETQYF. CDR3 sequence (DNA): TGTGCTAGTGGTCCGGGAAGAATGGGGGGGGGCGATGAGACCCAGTACTTC.